This T cell receptor beta chain was sequenced during a study of spatial heterogeneity in lung cancer. Broader study findings: Ubiquitous expanded TCR counts tracked ubiquitous nonsynonymous mutations, and regional counts tracked regional ones. Tumor mutation count correlated with how many alpha and beta TCRs expanded intratumorally. In tumor T cells, estimated coverage reached roughly 7% for alpha chains and approximately 13% for beta chains.

Documented time point: sample taken at primary tumor resection. Unsorted whole RNA of tumor, nontumor lung or frozen PBMC was sequenced. Germline CDR1 and CDR2: LGHNT and FRNRAP. The CDR3 covers 15 residues. V trimming: 6 bases; J trimming: 5 bases; junction bases outside the gene matches: 9. A distinct unique molecular identifier was carried by each TCR cDNA molecule. Via MiXCR, TCRdb re-called the 5' RACE reads, giving one row per CDR3 protein. The sample records more than 2,000 distinct CDR3 sequences, roughly 9.8% being singletons. This clonotype is labeled medium-sized. The antigen is not known. Sequencing used lung tumor tissue, obtained at surgery. The chain links TRBV12-5 to TRBJ2-3, with 9 bases matching TRBD2. This TCR was sampled from a female donor with early-stage non-small cell lung cancer. In nucleotides, the CDR3 is TGTGCTAGTGGACCCCCGGGACTAGCCATAGATACGCAGTATTTT. Its translation is CASGPPGLAIDTQYF.